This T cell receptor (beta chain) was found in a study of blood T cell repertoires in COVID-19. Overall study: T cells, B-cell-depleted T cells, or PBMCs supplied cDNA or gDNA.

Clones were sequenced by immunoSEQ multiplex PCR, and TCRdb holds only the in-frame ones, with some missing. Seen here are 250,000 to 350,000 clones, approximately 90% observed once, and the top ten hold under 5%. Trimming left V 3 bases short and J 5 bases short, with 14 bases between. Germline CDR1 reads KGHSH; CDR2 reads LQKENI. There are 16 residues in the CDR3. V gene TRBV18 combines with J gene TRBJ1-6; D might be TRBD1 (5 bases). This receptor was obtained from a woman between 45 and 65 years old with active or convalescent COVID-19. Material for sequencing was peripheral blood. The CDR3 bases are TGTGCCAGCTCACCCCTACAGGCACCAGATAATTCACCCCTCCACTTT. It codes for CASSPLQAPDNSPLHF.